Listed below are T cell receptor beta chains from one sample, sequenced in a study of neurological immune-mediated disorders. TCRdb ran MiXCR on the 5' RACE reads and lists one entry per CDR3 protein. This table holds 71,000 or so distinct CDR3 sequences, roughly an eighth found once. Material for sequencing was PBMCs. The receptor set was obtained from a female donor with HTLV-1-associated myelopathy (HAM/TSP). CDR3s include the opening cysteine and the closing phenylalanine or tryptophan. The order of the fields is CDR3 protein, V gene, J gene.

CDR3aa: CSGSRQGNEQFF; v_gene: TRBV20-1; j_gene: TRBJ2-1
CDR3aa: CASSYDRGTYEQYF; v_gene: TRBV6-5; j_gene: TRBJ2-7
CDR3aa: CASSLGQVYNEQFF; v_gene: TRBV5-1; j_gene: TRBJ2-1
CDR3aa: CASSYSPGKTQYF; v_gene: TRBV6-5; j_gene: TRBJ2-5
CDR3aa: CASSLASGVGQPQHF; v_gene: TRBV5-1; j_gene: TRBJ1-5
CDR3aa: CASSELGSHLGNTIYF; v_gene: TRBV2; j_gene: TRBJ1-3
CDR3aa: CATGTGAGETQYF; v_gene: TRBV10-3; j_gene: TRBJ2-5
CDR3aa: CASSLEGFTHNEQFF; v_gene: TRBV5-1; j_gene: TRBJ2-1
CDR3aa: CASSRSRAGASTDTQYF; v_gene: TRBV5-1; j_gene: TRBJ2-3
CDR3aa: CASSLGVVADTQYF; v_gene: TRBV4-2; j_gene: TRBJ2-3
CDR3aa: CSAMLGGRSTDTQYF; v_gene: TRBV20-1; j_gene: TRBJ2-3
CDR3aa: CSAQTGDVGYIQYF; v_gene: TRBV29-1; j_gene: TRBJ2-4
CDR3aa: CASAIGHEGNEQFF; v_gene: TRBV11-2; j_gene: TRBJ2-1
CDR3aa: CASSARTSGNNEQFF; v_gene: TRBV9; j_gene: TRBJ2-1
CDR3aa: CASSWGTSVSEQFF; v_gene: TRBV5-6; j_gene: TRBJ2-1
CDR3aa: CSAKDTWNTGELFF; v_gene: TRBV20-1; j_gene: TRBJ2-2
CDR3aa: CASVPVSTDTQYF; v_gene: TRBV10-2; j_gene: TRBJ2-3
CDR3aa: CSARPIAGPYNEQFF; v_gene: TRBV20-1; j_gene: TRBJ2-1
CDR3aa: CASRRDSGAYEQYF; v_gene: TRBV5-1; j_gene: TRBJ2-7
CDR3aa: CSARGNNEQFF; v_gene: TRBV20-1; j_gene: TRBJ2-1
CDR3aa: CASSLAGTGGYEQYF; v_gene: TRBV28; j_gene: TRBJ2-7
CDR3aa: CASSDPGEKLVGYNEQFF; v_gene: TRBV6-4; j_gene: TRBJ2-1
CDR3aa: CASSPAGASSPGHEQFF; v_gene: TRBV5-1; j_gene: TRBJ2-1
CDR3aa: CASSSLTVGETDTQYF; v_gene: TRBV5-1; j_gene: TRBJ2-3
CDR3aa: CASSLERGRWGNYGYTF; v_gene: TRBV7-9; j_gene: TRBJ1-2
CDR3aa: CASSQDLWWGGPYEQYF; v_gene: TRBV3-1; j_gene: TRBJ2-7
CDR3aa: CSASGTGIGNIQYF; v_gene: TRBV20-1; j_gene: TRBJ2-4
CDR3aa: CASSFLAGGNQETQYF; v_gene: TRBV12-3/TRBV12-4; j_gene: TRBJ2-5
CDR3aa: CASSHAGRGLLTGELFF; v_gene: TRBV14; j_gene: TRBJ2-2
CDR3aa: CAIGRDNSPLHF; v_gene: TRBV10-3; j_gene: TRBJ1-6
CDR3aa: CSAPQVVRRNTIYF; v_gene: TRBV20-1; j_gene: TRBJ1-3
CDR3aa: CASSFGDTAYGELFF; v_gene: TRBV5-1; j_gene: TRBJ2-2
CDR3aa: CASSPYSGTGQPQHF; v_gene: TRBV5-1; j_gene: TRBJ1-5
CDR3aa: CASSYAKTSGSPYEQYF; v_gene: TRBV6-5; j_gene: TRBJ2-7
CDR3aa: CASSFSRSDTQYF; v_gene: TRBV7-2; j_gene: TRBJ2-3
CDR3aa: CASSFRSATYEQYF; v_gene: TRBV28; j_gene: TRBJ2-7
CDR3aa: CASSYSSRSGEAFF; v_gene: TRBV6-5; j_gene: TRBJ1-1
CDR3aa: CSANPTGAPEGTQYF; v_gene: TRBV29-1; j_gene: TRBJ2-5
CDR3aa: CSVGDRGDTEAFF; v_gene: TRBV29-1; j_gene: TRBJ1-1
CDR3aa: CSVGFGGHSGANVLTF; v_gene: TRBV29-1; j_gene: TRBJ2-6
CDR3aa: CASSSIYEQYF; v_gene: TRBV11-2; j_gene: TRBJ2-7
CDR3aa: CASSEAPESNQPQHF; v_gene: TRBV2; j_gene: TRBJ1-5
CDR3aa: CSASRLAGGNTDTQYF; v_gene: TRBV20-1; j_gene: TRBJ2-3
CDR3aa: CASSSSREGEKLFF; v_gene: TRBV28; j_gene: TRBJ1-4
CDR3aa: CASTLGPGGSYEQYF; v_gene: TRBV7-9; j_gene: TRBJ2-7
CDR3aa: CASSERRGGGYGYTF; v_gene: TRBV6-1; j_gene: TRBJ1-2
CDR3aa: CASSFDPGQGNEKLFF; v_gene: TRBV5-1; j_gene: TRBJ1-4
CDR3aa: CASSGRGRNTEAFF; v_gene: TRBV6-4; j_gene: TRBJ1-1
CDR3aa: CASSLPGTSGGETQYF; v_gene: TRBV7-8; j_gene: TRBJ2-5
CDR3aa: CASSPDRVYEQYF; v_gene: TRBV5-1; j_gene: TRBJ2-7
CDR3aa: CAISPTKRGVFIFSNEQFF; v_gene: TRBV10-3; j_gene: TRBJ2-1
CDR3aa: CASSLSGTGAGELFF; v_gene: TRBV5-1; j_gene: TRBJ2-2
CDR3aa: CASSPRTVNYEQYF; v_gene: TRBV5-1; j_gene: TRBJ2-7
CDR3aa: CASSVVDTGELFF; v_gene: TRBV9; j_gene: TRBJ2-2